This TCR beta chain was profiled in a study of vaccination and CD4 T cells after COVID-19 (dated by TCRdb to 2021 to 2024). In terms of the full investigation: Convalescent patients had a positive SARS-CoV-2 result on nasal swab PCR, and of these patients, 8 or 9 had mild disease and one had severe disease. The convalescent cohort included six males and four females, with two Hispanic individuals, seven Caucasians, two Asians and one multiracial person. Participants got two doses of the Pfizer-BioNTech BNT162b2 vaccine (n=8) or two doses of the Moderna mRNA-1273 vaccine (n=2). Post-COVID blood samples from convalescent patients were collected a median of around 100 days after diagnosis, with a range of about 35 to 180 days. Post-vaccine blood samples were obtained a median of about 70 days after the second vaccine dose, with a range of roughly 12 to 250 days. A few convalescent patients were sampled both early after vaccination (day 14) and late after vaccination (days 161 to 241). For stimulating the cultures, overlapping spike peptide pools were used, derived from SARS-CoV-2 as well as from the common cold coronaviruses HCoV-NL63, HCoV-OC43 and HCoV-229E. As controls, cultures received a CEFX viral epitope pool (the positive control), an HIV-1 Nef peptide pool (the negative control), or no peptide at all. In about 11 COVID-19 convalescent patients and a few infection-naive healthy vaccine recipients, the spike-specific CD4+ TCR repertoire before mRNA vaccination was compared with the repertoire after mRNA vaccination.

On the study overall, not on this receptor specifically: The study included relatively few convalescent patients and did not analyze early timepoints after natural infection. In convalescent patients, a median approximately 86% of post-vaccine SARS-CoV-2-reactive clones were detected only after vaccination, suggesting vaccine-specific priming. Of the vaccine-specific clones found in convalescent patients, nearly all (304 of 307) were mono-reactive for SARS-CoV-2 spike instead of being cross-reactive with common cold coronaviruses. The median number of SARS-CoV-2-reactive clonotypes rose from 20 to 25 after infection to 38 after vaccination, but the change was not significant.

This specimen's time point label, per the study, means: late sampling 161 to 241 days after vaccination in a few convalescent patients. This specimen's treatment or condition label, interpreted: approximately 11-day PBMC culture with coronavirus spike peptide pools or control peptides (ViraFEST assay). To expand antigen-specific T cells with peptide pools and then pick out the expanded clonotypes through TCR sequencing, the study relied on the ViraFEST assay. The positive SARS-CoV-2 PCR tests of the convalescent patients were dated from March to December 2020, before the Alpha, Beta and Delta variants emerged in the United States. Each well held 1.5 million to 2.5 million PBMCs cultured with around 10 ug/ml peptide pools in IMDM containing roughly 4.7% human AB serum and around 9 IU/ml IL-2. On days 3 and 7, half of the culture medium was replaced with fresh IL-2-containing medium. After ten to eleven days of culture, CD4+ T cells were isolated by negative selection using the EasySep CD4+ T cell isolation kit. Ficoll-Paque Plus gradient centrifugation was used to isolate PBMCs from whole blood, and the isolated PBMCs were then either used fresh or cryopreserved at -140C. In general, triplicate wells were set up for every culture condition.

Regarding this clonotype: No antigen is known for it. No clone much larger than this one lies a single base away; base qualities are absent.

The library was obtained by PCR. TCR sequencing of DNA from cultured CD4+ T cells used the Oncomine TCR Beta short-read assay at the Johns Hopkins FTIC core. Genomic DNA was extracted from the cultured CD4+ T cells with the QIAamp micro DNA kit. The Oncomine TCR Beta libraries from cultured CD4+ T cells were pooled using unique dual indexes and then sequenced on an Illumina iSeq 100. Per the source publication's procedure: Non-productive sequences were removed, and CDR3s not starting with C, not ending with F or W, or shorter than 7 amino acids were discarded. The MANAFEST web application was used to identify antigen-specific clonotypes by comparing peptide-stimulated wells against reference wells and other culture wells. To be called positive, a clone needed an FDR below 0.05, an odds ratio above 5, and a productive frequency above 0.1% in at least two of three replicate wells. A clonotype counted as cross-reactive if it showed significant expansion both in the SARS-CoV-2 spike wells and in at least one common cold coronavirus spike condition. Similarity between CDR3 sequences was evaluated in R version 3.6.1 using Levenshtein distances (stringdist) and unrooted phylogenetic trees (ape). TCRdb reworked the public reads: Q25 trimming with fastp, MiXCR clone assembly, productive beta chains retained. Rows with one shared CDR3 protein collapse into an entry with the most common genes and DNA. The V and J calls and clone size are TCRdb's, not the authors'. The sample profile shows fewer than 20,000 distinct CDR3 sequences; roughly 40% of them were found once. The ten most abundant clones make up roughly a sixth of the sample.

From its cysteine to its phenylalanine, the CDR3 spans 13 amino acids. Only the CDR3 part of the read is kept: 39 bases, read in frame from the first base. Unmatched junction bases come to 6, with V trimmed by 8 bases and J by 4 bases. CDR1 and CDR2 are drawn from the germline V gene (reference sequence): MNHEY, SMNVEV. The chain employs TRBV27 and TRBJ1-1; a stretch of 8 junction bases matches TRBD1. This clonotype originated in a human donor who had recovered from COVID-19. The sample consisted of CD4+ T cells from blood, cultured in vitro, taken about 7 months after SARS-CoV-2 vaccination. CDR3 region: CASGDRGSTEAFF. The nucleotides are TGTGCCAGCGGAGACAGGGGTAGCACTGAAGCTTTCTTT.